The 2 T cell receptor beta chains reported below all come from one sample, sequenced in a study of T cells after yellow fever vaccination. Via MiXCR, TCRdb re-called the 5' RACE reads, giving one row per CDR3 protein. Seen here are roughly 340,000 distinct CDR3 sequences, 3.5% to 4.5% observed once, and the top ten hold 20% to 25%. The sequences come from PBMCs, collected 5 days after the yellow fever booster vaccination. The receptor source for this set is a man between 18 and 35 years old who received the YFV17D yellow fever vaccine.

This chain uses TRBV18 with TRBJ2-3; 10 bases align to TRBD2. The trim removed 3 bases at V and 8 bases at J, leaving 8 bases unmatched. The germline CDR1 and CDR2 sequences are KGHSH and LQKENI. The CDR3 is made up of 15 amino acids. CDR3 residues: CASSPPQRGGPTQYF. CDR3 DNA sequence: TGTGCCAGCTCACCCCCACAGCGGGGGGGCCCTACGCAGTATTTT.

The chain is built from TRBV20-1 and TRBJ2-5, with D perhaps matching TRBD2 (6 bases). Trimming stripped 6 bases from V and 2 bases from J, with 19 bases between. The CDR3 sequence is 15 residues long. The germline V gene has CDR1 DFQATT and CDR2 SNEGSKA (reference sequence). CDR3 region: CSALSGWGEQETQYF. DNA of the CDR3: TGCAGTGCCCTAAGTGGGTGGGGGGAACAAGAGACCCAGTACTTC.